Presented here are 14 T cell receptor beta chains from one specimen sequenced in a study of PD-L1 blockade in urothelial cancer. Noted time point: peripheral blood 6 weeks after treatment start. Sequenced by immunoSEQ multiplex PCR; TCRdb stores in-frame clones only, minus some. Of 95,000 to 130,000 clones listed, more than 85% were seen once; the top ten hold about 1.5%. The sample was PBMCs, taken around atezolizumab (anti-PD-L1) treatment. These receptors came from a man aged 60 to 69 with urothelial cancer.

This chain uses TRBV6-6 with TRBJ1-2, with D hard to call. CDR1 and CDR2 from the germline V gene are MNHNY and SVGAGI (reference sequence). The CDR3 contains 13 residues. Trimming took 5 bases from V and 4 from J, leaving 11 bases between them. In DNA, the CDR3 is TGTGCCAGCAGTCCCGGGAGCTTCTATGGCTACACCTTC. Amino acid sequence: CASSPGSFYGYTF.

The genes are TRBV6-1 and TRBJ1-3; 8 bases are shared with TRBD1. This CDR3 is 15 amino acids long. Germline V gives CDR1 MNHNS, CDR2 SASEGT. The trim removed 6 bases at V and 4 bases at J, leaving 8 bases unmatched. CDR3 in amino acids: CASSHGQGLGNTIYF. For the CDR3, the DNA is TGTGCCAGCAGCCACGGACAGGGTTTAGGAAACACCATATATTTT.

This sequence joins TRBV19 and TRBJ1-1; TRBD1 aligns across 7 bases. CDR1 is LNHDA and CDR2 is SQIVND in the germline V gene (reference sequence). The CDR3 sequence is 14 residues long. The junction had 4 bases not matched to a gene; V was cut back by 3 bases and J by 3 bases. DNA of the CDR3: TGTGCCAGTAGTATCCTTACAGGGGACACTGAAGCTTTCTTT. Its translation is CASSILTGDTEAFF. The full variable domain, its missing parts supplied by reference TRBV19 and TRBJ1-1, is DGGITQSPKYLFRKEGQNVTLSCEQNLNHDAMYWYRQDPGQGLRLIYYSQIVNDFQKGDIAEGYSVSREKKESFPLTVTSAQKNPTAFYLCASSILTGDTEAFFGQGTRLTVV.

The CDR3 DNA reads TGTGCCATCACCGGGGATCTGGGGGAGCAGTTCTTC. This sequence encodes CAITGDLGEQFF. The V call is TRBV10-3, the J call TRBJ2-1; D is perhaps TRBD2 (5 bases). Trimming stripped 7 bases from V and 10 bases from J, with 14 bases between. From germline, CDR1 is ENHRY and CDR2 SYGVKD. The CDR3 is 12 amino acids.

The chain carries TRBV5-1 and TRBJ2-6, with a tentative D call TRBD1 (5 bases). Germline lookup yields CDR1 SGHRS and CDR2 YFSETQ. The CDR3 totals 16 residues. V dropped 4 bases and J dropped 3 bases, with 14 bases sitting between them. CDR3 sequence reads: CASSAPGLGGANVLTF. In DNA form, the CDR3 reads TGCGCCAGCAGCGCGCCAGGGCTAGGTGGGGCCAACGTCCTGACTTTC.

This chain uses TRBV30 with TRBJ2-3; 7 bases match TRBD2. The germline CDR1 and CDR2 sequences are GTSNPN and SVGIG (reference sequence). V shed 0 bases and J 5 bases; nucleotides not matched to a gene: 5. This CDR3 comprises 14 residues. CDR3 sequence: CAWSVGLGRDTQYF. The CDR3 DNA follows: TGTGCCTGGAGTGTTGGACTAGGGAGAGATACGCAGTATTTT.

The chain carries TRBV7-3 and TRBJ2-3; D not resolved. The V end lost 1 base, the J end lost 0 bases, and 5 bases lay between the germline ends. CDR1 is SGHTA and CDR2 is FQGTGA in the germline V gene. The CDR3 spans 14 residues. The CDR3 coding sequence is TGTGCCAGCAGCTTAAGGCAGAGCACAGATACGCAGTATTTT. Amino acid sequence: CASSLRQSTDTQYF.

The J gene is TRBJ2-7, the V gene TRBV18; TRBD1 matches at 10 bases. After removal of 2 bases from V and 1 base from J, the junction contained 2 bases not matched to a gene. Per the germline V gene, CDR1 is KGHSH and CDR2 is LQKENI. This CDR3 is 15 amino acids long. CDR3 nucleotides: TGTGCCAGCTCACCATGGGACAGGGGATCCTACGAGCAGTACTTC. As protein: CASSPWDRGSYEQYF.

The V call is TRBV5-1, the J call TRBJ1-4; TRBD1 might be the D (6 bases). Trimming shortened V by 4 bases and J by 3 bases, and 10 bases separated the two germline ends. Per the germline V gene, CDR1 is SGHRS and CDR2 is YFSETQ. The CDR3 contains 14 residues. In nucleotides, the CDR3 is TGCGCCAGCAGCCGACAGGTATCTAATGAAAAACTGTTTTTT. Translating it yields CASSRQVSNEKLFF. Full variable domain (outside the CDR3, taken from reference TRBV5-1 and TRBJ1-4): KAGVTQTPRYLIKTRGQQVTLSCSPISGHRSVSWYQQTPGQGLQFLFEYFSETQRNKGNFPGRFSGRQFSNSRSEMNVSTLELGDSALYLCASSRQVSNEKLFFGSGTQLSVL.

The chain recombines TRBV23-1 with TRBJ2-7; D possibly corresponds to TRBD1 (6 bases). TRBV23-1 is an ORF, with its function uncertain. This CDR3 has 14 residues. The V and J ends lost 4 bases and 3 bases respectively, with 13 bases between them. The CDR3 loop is CASSPRDTYYEQYF. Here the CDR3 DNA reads TGCGCCAGCAGTCCACGGGACACCTACTACGAGCAGTACTTC.

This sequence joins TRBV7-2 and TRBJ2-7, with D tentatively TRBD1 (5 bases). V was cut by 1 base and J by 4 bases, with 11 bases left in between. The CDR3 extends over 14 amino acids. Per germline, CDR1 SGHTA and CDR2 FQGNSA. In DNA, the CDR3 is TGTGCCAGCAGCTTAGAGGCAGGGATGTACGAGCAGTACTTC. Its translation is CASSLEAGMYEQYF. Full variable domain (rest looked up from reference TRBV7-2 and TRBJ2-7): GAGVSQSPSNKVTEKGKDVELRCDPISGHTALYWYRQSLGQGLEFLIYFQGNSAPDKSGLPSDRFSAERTGGSVSTLTIQRTQQEDSAVYLCASSLEAGMYEQYFGPGTRLTVT.

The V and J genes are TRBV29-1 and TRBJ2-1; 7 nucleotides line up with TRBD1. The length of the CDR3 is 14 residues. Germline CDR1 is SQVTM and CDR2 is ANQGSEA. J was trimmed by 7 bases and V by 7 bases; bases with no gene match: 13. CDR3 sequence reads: CSARGTAEVNEQFF. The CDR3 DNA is TGCAGCGCCAGAGGGACAGCGGAGGTAAATGAGCAGTTCTTC.

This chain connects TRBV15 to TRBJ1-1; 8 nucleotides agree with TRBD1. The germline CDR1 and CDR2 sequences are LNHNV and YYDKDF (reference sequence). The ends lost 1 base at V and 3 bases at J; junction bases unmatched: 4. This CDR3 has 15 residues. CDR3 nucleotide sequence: TGTGCCACCAGCAGAGGGGGACAGGCCGACACTGAAGCTTTCTTT. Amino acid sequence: CATSRGGQADTEAFF. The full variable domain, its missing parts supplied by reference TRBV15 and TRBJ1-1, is DAMVIQNPRYQVTQFGKPVTLSCSQTLNHNVMYWYQQKSSQAPKLLFHYYDKDFNNEADTPDNFQSRRPNTSFCFLDIRSPGLGDTAMYLCATSRGGQADTEAFFGQGTRLTVV.

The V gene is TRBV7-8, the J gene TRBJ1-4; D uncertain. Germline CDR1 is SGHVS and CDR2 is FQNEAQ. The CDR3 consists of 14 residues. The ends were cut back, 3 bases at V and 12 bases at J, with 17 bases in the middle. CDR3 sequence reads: CASSFGQTSIELFF. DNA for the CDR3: TGTGCCAGCAGCTTTGGTCAGACTAGTATCGAACTGTTTTTT.